These T cell receptor beta chains were read from a single sample in a study of OX40 agonist ivuxolimab in advanced cancers. Sequencing used immunoSEQ multiplex PCR; TCRdb keeps in-frame clones, though not all of them. The sample records 70,000 to 85,000 clones, just under 85% being singletons. The sequenced sample was CD4+ or CD8+ T cells sorted from blood, obtained in a trial of the OX40 agonist ivuxolimab. These receptors were collected from an adult with an advanced solid tumor such as melanoma, head and neck, liver or kidney cancer. Both conserved end residues are part of each CDR3. D genes are given only for firm matches. Part of the rows lack a size; the others show once, few, many or a class for expanded clones.

TRBD2 . TRBJ2-5 TRBV15 TGTGCCACCAGCAGTAGACTAGCGGGAGGCCGCTTTGGAGAGACCCAGTACTTC CATSSRLAGGRFGETQYF
. . TRBJ2-1 TRBV11-2 TGTGCCAGCAGTTGGCCGGATCTTAACAATGAGCAGTTCTTC CASSWPDLNNEQFF
. . TRBJ1-3 TRBV5-5 TGTGCCAGCAGCTTGGAACGGGGGCTGGGAAACACCATATATTTT CASSLERGLGNTIYF
TRBD1 once TRBJ1-3 TRBV4-3 TGCGCCAGCAGCGCCCAGACAGGGGGCTACTCTGGAAACACCATATATTTT CASSAQTGGYSGNTIYF
. . TRBJ1-4 TRBV7-9 TGTGCCAGCAGCTTCAGGGATCCTAATGAAAAACTGTTTTTT CASSFRDPNEKLFF
TRBD2 . TRBJ2-7 TRBV7-6 TGTGCCAGCAGCTACGGGACTAGCGGGATTTACGAGCAGTACTTC CASSYGTSGIYEQYF
TRBD1 few TRBJ1-4 TRBV18 TGTGCCAGCTCGAACAGGGGGCTTCGCGAAAAACTGTTTTTT CASSNRGLREKLFF
. once TRBJ1-4 TRBV5-6 TGTGCCAGCAGCTTGGTTGGGGACACGAATGAAAAACTGTTTTTT CASSLVGDTNEKLFF
. once TRBJ1-2 TRBV29-1 TGCAGCGTTTCGGTTGGGGAGGGCTACACCTTC CSVSVGEGYTF
. few TRBJ2-2 TRBV6-5 TGTGCCAGCAGTTACCGTGAGGGGGTAGGCGGGGAGCTGTTTTTT CASSYREGVGGELFF
. . TRBJ1-6 TRBV5-5 TGTGCCAGCAGCCTCCAAGGGAGCACCTATAATTCACCCCTCCACTTT CASSLQGSTYNSPLHF
. few TRBJ2-1 TRBV30 TGTGCCTGGAGTGTAGGCGCGGGCCCCTACAATGAGCAGTTCTTC CAWSVGAGPYNEQFF
. . TRBJ1-5 TRBV5-1 TGCGCCAGGGTGACGGCGGGGTGGGGCGATCAGCCCCAGCATTTT CARVTAGWGDQPQHF
. . TRBJ1-6 TRBV27 TGTGCCAGCAGGCCCGGGACAAAGAATTCACCCCTCCACTTT CASRPGTKNSPLHF
. . TRBJ2-2 TRBV7-9 TGTGCCAGCAGCTTAGGCGTCTCTACCGGGGAGCTGTTTTTT CASSLGVSTGELFF
. once TRBJ2-6 TRBV28 TGTGCCAGCAGTTTAAGTGGCTCTGGGGCCAACGTCCTGACTTTC CASSLSGSGANVLTF
TRBD2 . TRBJ2-2 TRBV7-3 TGTGCCAGCAGCTTGGGACTAGCGGGAGGCCCTCAGGGCGGGGAGCTGTTTTTT CASSLGLAGGPQGGELFF
. . TRBJ2-1 TRBV9 TGTGCCAGCAGCGTCTTCGGCAATGAGCAGTTCTTC CASSVFGNEQFF
TRBD2 . TRBJ2-5 TRBV9 TGTGCCAGCAGCGTTCAACCGGGACTAGGCAAAGAGACCCAGTACTTC CASSVQPGLGKETQYF
TRBD2 . TRBJ2-7 TRBV19 TGTGCCAGTAGTAAGGGACTAGCGGGAGACGAGCAGTACTTC CASSKGLAGDEQYF
TRBD2 . TRBJ2-5 TRBV13 TGTGCCAGCAGCTTACTAGCGGGAGTAGGAGAGACCCAGTACTTC CASSLLAGVGETQYF
. few TRBJ2-3 TRBV2 TGTGCCAGCACTGGCAACCCCACAGATACGCAGTATTTT CASTGNPTDTQYF
TRBD1 . TRBJ1-4 TRBV2 TGTGCCAGCAGGTTGACAGGGATTAATGAAAAACTGTTTTTT CASRLTGINEKLFF
TRBD2 once TRBJ2-3 TRBV6-5 TGTGCCAGCACGGGAGGGTGGGCAGATACGCAGTATTTT CASTGGWADTQYF
TRBD1 . TRBJ2-1 TRBV7-6 TGTGCCAGCAGCTTATGGGACAGGGGGAATGAGCAGTTCTTC CASSLWDRGNEQFF
. . TRBJ2-7 TRBV29-1 TGCAGCGTCGCACCCGCAGGGGGGTCCTACGAGCAGTACTTC CSVAPAGGSYEQYF
. . TRBJ2-3 TRBV7-2 TGTGCCAGCAGCTCTGCCCCGTCGGGATGGGTACCCCCCCCGCAGTATTTT CASSSAPSGWVPPPQYF
TRBD1 once TRBJ1-2 TRBV28 TGTGCCAGCGGGAAACAGGGGTCAGAGTTATATGGCTACACCTTC CASGKQGSELYGYTF
TRBD1 few TRBJ2-5 TRBV19 TGTGCCAGTAGTCCAGGGACAGGGGGCCGGGAGACCCAGTACTTC CASSPGTGGRETQYF
. once TRBJ1-5 TRBV2 TGTGCCAGCAGTGTGTTGGTAGGGCGGGGGGGCAATCAGCCCCAGCATTTT CASSVLVGRGGNQPQHF
TRBD1 . TRBJ2-3 TRBV7-3 TGTGCCAGCAGCTGGGGGACAGGGGGCGCAGATACGCAGTATTTT CASSWGTGGADTQYF
TRBD1 . TRBJ1-2 TRBV28 TGTGCCAGCAGTTCGACAGGGGGCTTGGGCGGCTACACCTTC CASSSTGGLGGYTF
. once TRBJ1-3 TRBV10-3 TGTGCCATCAGTGAGACCGCTGGAGTCGCCATATATTTT CAISETAGVAIYF
. . TRBJ1-1 TRBV5-1 TGCGCCAGCAGCCTATTACAGGAGAACACTGAAGCTTTCTTT CASSLLQENTEAFF
TRBD1 . TRBJ1-4 TRBV6-5 TGTGCCAGCAGTTACTCGGACAGGGGCGAAAAACTGTTTTTT CASSYSDRGEKLFF
. . TRBJ1-5 TRBV14 TGTGCCAGCAGCCAAGGGAGGACTCAGCCCCAGCATTTT CASSQGRTQPQHF
. . TRBJ2-4 TRBV5-1 TGCGCCAGCAGCTCCACAGGGGGGGGAACCAAAAACATTCAGTACTTC CASSSTGGGTKNIQYF
TRBD1 . TRBJ2-3 TRBV19 TGTGCCAGTAGAAGGACAGGTGGTCCAGATACGCAGTATTTT CASRRTGGPDTQYF
. . TRBJ2-3 TRBV19 TGTGCCAGTTCCATGGTCACAGATACGCAGTATTTT CASSMVTDTQYF
TRBD2 . TRBJ2-2 TRBV4-3 TGCGCCAGCAGCCAAGTTCATGCTAGCGGGAGAACGAACACCGGGGAGCTGTTTTTT CASSQVHASGRTNTGELFF
TRBD2 . TRBJ2-3 TRBV4-3 TGCGCCAGCAGCCAAGGGCTAGCGGGAAAAACAGATACGCAGTATTTT CASSQGLAGKTDTQYF
. . TRBJ1-2 TRBV4-3 TGCGCCAGCAGCCCGCAGGGTGAAGGAAACTATGGCTACACCTTC CASSPQGEGNYGYTF
. . TRBJ2-5 TRBV11-2 TGTGCCAGCAGCAGCTCCGGGACGCGGGAGACCCAGTACTTC CASSSSGTRETQYF
. . TRBJ1-5 TRBV28 TGTGCCAGCAGTTTAGTCGGCCAGCCCCAGCATTTT CASSLVGQPQHF
. once TRBJ1-1 TRBV15 TGTGCCACCAGCAAACAGCTGAACACTGAAGCTTTCTTT CATSKQLNTEAFF
. . TRBJ1-5 TRBV2 TGTGCCAGCAGTGAGGGATCGGCCAATCAGCCCCAGCATTTT CASSEGSANQPQHF
. . TRBJ2-5 TRBV6-5 TGTGCCAGCAGTTACTCGGGCCAAGAGACCCAGTACTTC CASSYSGQETQYF
TRBD2 . TRBJ2-5 TRBV28 TGTGCCAGCAGTTTCCCGGGACTAGCGGGGTCAGCGGAGACCCAGTACTTC CASSFPGLAGSAETQYF
. . TRBJ1-4 TRBV18 TGTGCCAGCTCATCGTGGACACCGGCTGTGGAACTGTTTTTT CASSSWTPAVELFF
. . TRBJ1-2 TRBV19 TGTGCCAGTAGTCCATCGGACAGAACCTATGGCTACACCTTC CASSPSDRTYGYTF
. once TRBJ2-5 TRBV4-3 TGCGCCAGCGCAGCGCGCGGCACCCGGGGGGAGACCCAGTACTTC CASAARGTRGETQYF
. . TRBJ2-7 TRBV13 TGTGCCAGCAGCTCAAGGGGAGAAAGCTCCTACGAGCAGTACTTC CASSSRGESSYEQYF
TRBD2 . TRBJ2-3 TRBV10-3 TGTGCCATCAGTGTGGGTAGCGGGGGCCCTAGCACAGATACGCAGTATTTT CAISVGSGGPSTDTQYF
TRBD1 . TRBJ1-5 TRBV28 TGTGCCAGCAGACCGACAGGGTCTGGCCAGCCCCAGCATTTT CASRPTGSGQPQHF
TRBD1 . TRBJ2-2 TRBV19 TGTGCCAGTAGCCCCGGGACAGGGGGTACCGGGGAGCTGTTTTTT CASSPGTGGTGELFF
. once TRBJ1-1 TRBV27 TGTGCCAGCAGGGGTTTCTACATGAACACTGAAGCTTTCTTT CASRGFYMNTEAFF
. . TRBJ1-2 TRBV15 TGTGCCACCAGCAGAAACACCGGAGATGGCTACACCTTC CATSRNTGDGYTF
TRBD1 few TRBJ1-1 TRBV6-5 TGTGCCAGTCTCCGGGACAGGGGGCAAGGCACTGAAGCTTTCTTT CASLRDRGQGTEAFF
TRBD1 . TRBJ2-7 TRBV6-5 TGTGCCAGCAGTTCTCTGGGACAGAGACTGTACTTC CASSSLGQRLYF
TRBD1 . TRBJ1-5 TRBV4-1 TGCGCCAGCAGCCAGGAGGACAGGTCACTTCAGCCCCAGCATTTT CASSQEDRSLQPQHF